This T cell receptor beta chain is drawn from a study of blood T cell repertoires in COVID-19. The method was immunoSEQ multiplex PCR; TCRdb's version includes in-frame clones alone and lacks a portion of them. The sample has about 170,000 clones, about 74% seen once; the top ten hold roughly 8%. Specimen: peripheral blood. This sequence was found in a man aged 55 to 70 with acute or convalescent COVID-19.

The CDR3 reads CASSLGTVSRTNEKLFF. The CDR3 DNA is TGTGCCAGCAGCTTGGGGACTGTAAGTCGAACTAATGAAAAACTGTTTTTT. The chain combines TRBV5-5 with TRBJ1-4; D remains ambiguous. The germline gives CDR1 SGHKS, CDR2 YYEKEE (reference sequence). V dropped 0 bases and J dropped 1 base, with 13 bases sitting between them. CDR3 length equals 17 residues.